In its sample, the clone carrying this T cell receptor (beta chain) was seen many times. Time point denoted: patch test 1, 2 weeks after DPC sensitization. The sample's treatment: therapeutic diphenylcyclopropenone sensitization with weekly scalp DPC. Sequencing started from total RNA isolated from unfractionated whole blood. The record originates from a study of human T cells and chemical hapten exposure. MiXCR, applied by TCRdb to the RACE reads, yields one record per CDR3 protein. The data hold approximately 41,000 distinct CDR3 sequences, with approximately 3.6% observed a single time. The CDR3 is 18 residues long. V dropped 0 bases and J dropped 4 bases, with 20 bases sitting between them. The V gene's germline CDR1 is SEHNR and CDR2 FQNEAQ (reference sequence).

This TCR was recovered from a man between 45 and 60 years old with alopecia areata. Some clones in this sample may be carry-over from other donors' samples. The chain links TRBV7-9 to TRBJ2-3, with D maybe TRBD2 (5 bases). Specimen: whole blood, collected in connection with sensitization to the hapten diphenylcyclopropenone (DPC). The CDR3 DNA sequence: TGTGCCAGCAGCTTAGCGGGCGGCGGGCAGGTAGTCCCAGATACGCAGTATTTT. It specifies CASSLAGGGQVVPDTQYF.